The 8 T cell receptor beta chains in this list originate from one sample, sequenced in a study of neurological immune-mediated disorders (dated by TCRdb to between 2018 and 2020). The sample's time point label, decoded: longitudinal time-point 3. Library method: 5' RACE. The sample was run on an Illumina HiSeq 2500. TCRdb reprocessing: public reads trimmed at Q25 with fastp, clones called with MiXCR, in-frame beta chains kept. Every CDR3 protein is listed once, alongside the most common genes and DNA of its rows. The sample records roughly 100,000 distinct CDR3 sequences, roughly 10% of which are singletons. Clones ranked in the top ten supply about 3% of the sample. The sample taken for sequencing was PBMCs. These receptor sequences come from a female donor with HTLV-1-associated myelopathy (HAM/TSP).

This clonotype was seen many times. The genes are TRBV5-6 and TRBJ2-5; maybe TRBD1 (6 bases). V was trimmed by 2 bases and J by 7 bases, leaving 15 bases between them. Germline V gene data show CDR1 as SGHDT and CDR2 as YYEEEE. This CDR3 spans 14 amino acids. CDR3 sequence reads: CASSLLSGERTQYF. For the CDR3, the DNA is TGTGCCAGCAGCTTACTATCAGGGGAGAGGACCCAGTACTTC.

This clonotype was recorded at least ten times. This sequence joins TRBV6-5 and TRBJ1-2, with unresolved D. Between the trimmed V and J ends, which lost 6 bases and 5 bases, there was a span of 10 bases. The CDR3 contains 12 residues. Per the germline V gene, CDR1 is MNHEY and CDR2 is SVGAGI. CDR3 sequence (DNA): TGTGCCAGCAGCCGCCAGCATTATGGCTACACCTTC. As protein: CASSRQHYGYTF.

This clonotype came up a few times. The chain uses TRBV30 and TRBJ2-1; tentatively, D is TRBD1 or TRBD2 (5 bases each). The ends were cut back, 2 bases at V and 8 bases at J, with 10 bases in the middle. This CDR3 region has 12 residues. Germline V lookup: CDR1 GTSNPN, CDR2 SVGIG (reference sequence). This CDR3 reads CAWSMGRDEQFF. As DNA, the CDR3 is TGTGCCTGGAGTATGGGACGGGATGAGCAGTTCTTC.

This clonotype was recorded many times. This sequence joins TRBV5-5 and TRBJ2-3; maybe TRBD2 (6 bases). The CDR3 extends over 14 amino acids. Germline lookup yields CDR1 SGHKS and CDR2 YYEKEE (reference sequence). The ends were cut back, 6 bases at V and 3 bases at J, with 14 bases in the middle. The CDR3 sequence: CASNSLGGTDTQYF. For the CDR3, the DNA is TGTGCCAGCAACTCCCTCGGGGGAACAGATACGCAGTATTTT.

This clonotype has at least ten counts. CDR3 residues: CASSLGGTVNSPLHF. In DNA form, the CDR3 reads TGTGCCAGCAGCTTAGGGGGGACAGTCAATTCACCCCTCCACTTT. This chain uses TRBV7-2 with TRBJ1-6; the match to TRBD1 covers 7 bases. J gave up 7 bases and V 1 base, and 4 bases lay outside the gene matches. This CDR3 is 15 amino acids long. Per germline, CDR1 SGHTA and CDR2 FQGNSA.

This clonotype was counted ten times or more. The V and J genes are TRBV3-1 and TRBJ2-1, with D possibly matching TRBD2 (5 bases). V was trimmed by 0 bases and J by 7 bases, leaving 19 bases between them. The CDR3 has 17 amino acids. Germline V gives CDR1 LGHDT, CDR2 YNNKEL (reference sequence). The CDR3 here is CASSQDSQNLPGNEQFF. The CDR3 bases are TGTGCCAGCAGCCAAGATTCCCAGAATCTCCCGGGGAATGAGCAGTTCTTC.

This clonotype has a count of ten or more. The chain combines TRBV29-1 with TRBJ2-7, with D possibly TRBD1 on 5 matching bases. Germline lookup yields CDR1 SQVTM and CDR2 ANQGSEA. CDR3 length: 14 amino acids. V lost 0 bases, J lost 2 bases, and 11 bases lay in between. In DNA, the CDR3 is TGCAGCGTTGAAGAGGTAGGGGCGGCCTACGAGCAGTACTTC. Protein: CSVEEVGAAYEQYF.

At least ten counts were recorded for this clonotype. This chain links TRBV2 with TRBJ2-7; D is unclear. This CDR3 has 13 residues. CDR1 and CDR2 from the germline V gene are SNHLY and FYNNEI. Trimming took off 4 bases at V and 3 bases at J, with 10 bases between the two ends. As DNA, the CDR3 is TGTGCCAGCAGTGTTTCACCGAGCTACGAGCAGTACTTC. Encoded protein: CASSVSPSYEQYF.